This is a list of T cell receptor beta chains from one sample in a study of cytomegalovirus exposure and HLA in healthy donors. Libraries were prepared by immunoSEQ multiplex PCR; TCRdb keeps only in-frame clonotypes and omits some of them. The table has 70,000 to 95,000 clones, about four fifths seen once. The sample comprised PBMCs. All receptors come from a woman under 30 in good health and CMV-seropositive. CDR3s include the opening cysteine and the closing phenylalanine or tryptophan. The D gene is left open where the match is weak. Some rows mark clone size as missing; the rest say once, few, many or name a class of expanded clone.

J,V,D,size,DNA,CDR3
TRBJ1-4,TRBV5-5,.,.,TGTGCCAGCAGCCTGACAGCAACTAATGAAAAACTGTTTTTT,CASSLTATNEKLFF
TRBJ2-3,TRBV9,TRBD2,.,TGTGCCAGCTCACCAGCGGGGGGGCCAGATACGCAGTATTTT,CASSPAGGPDTQYF
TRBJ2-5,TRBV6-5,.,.,TGTGCCAGCAGTCCACCGGAAGAGACCCAGTACTTC,CASSPPEETQYF
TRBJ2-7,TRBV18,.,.,TGTGCCAGCTCATCCCGGGACTGGGGAGAGCAGTACTTC,CASSSRDWGEQYF
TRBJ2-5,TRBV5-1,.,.,TGCGCCAGCAGGGGGGCTGGACGACAAGAGACCCAGTACTTC,CASRGAGRQETQYF
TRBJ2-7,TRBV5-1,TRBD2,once,TGCGCCAGCAGCTTCCCTAGCGGGAGTGGCTACGAGCAGTACTTC,CASSFPSGSGYEQYF
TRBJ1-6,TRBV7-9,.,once,TGTGCCAGCAGCTTACAAGGGACTGATTCGCCCCTCCACTTT,CASSLQGTDSPLHF
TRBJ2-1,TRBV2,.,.,TGTGCCAGCAGTGTGAGGGCCTCCTACAATGAGCAGTTCTTC,CASSVRASYNEQFF
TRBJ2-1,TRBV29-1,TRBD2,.,TGCAGCGTAGCGGGACTAGCGGGAGTGGGTTCCTACAATGAGCAGTTCTTC,CSVAGLAGVGSYNEQFF
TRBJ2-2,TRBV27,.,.,TGTGCCAGCAGTTTAGGCGGTGAAACCGGGGAGCTGTTTTTT,CASSLGGETGELFF
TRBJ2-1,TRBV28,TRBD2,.,TGTGCCAGCAGCCCTGATCTAGCGGGAGAAAGTCAGTTCTTC,CASSPDLAGESQFF
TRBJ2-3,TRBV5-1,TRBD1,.,TGCGCCAGCAGCTTGGGCGGACAGGGGGGCACAGATACGCAGTATTTT,CASSLGGQGGTDTQYF
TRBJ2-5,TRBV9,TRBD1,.,TGTGCCAGCAGCGCTGGGTTAGGGGACAGGGTTGTTGAGACCCAGTACTTC,CASSAGLGDRVVETQYF
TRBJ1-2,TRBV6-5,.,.,TGTGCCAGCAGTTACTCAGCCGGGTATGGCTACACCTTC,CASSYSAGYGYTF
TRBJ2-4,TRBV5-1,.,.,TGCGCCAGCAGCTTCGAGGGCGTGGGGAACATTCAGTACTTC,CASSFEGVGNIQYF
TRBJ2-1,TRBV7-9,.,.,TGTGCCAGCAGTGAGCAGGGGATGTCCTACAATGAGCAGTTCTTC,CASSEQGMSYNEQFF
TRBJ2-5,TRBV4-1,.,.,TGCGCCAGCAGCCAAAGGATGGCGCGGCGGGGCCAAGAGACCCAGTACTTC,CASSQRMARRGQETQYF
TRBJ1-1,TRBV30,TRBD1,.,TGTGCCTGGTTAGCAGGGGGCACCACTGAAGCTTTCTTT,CAWLAGGTTEAFF